This entry features one T cell receptor (beta chain) sequence. Germline-derived CDR1 and CDR2 are SQVTM and ANQGSEA. This CDR3 contains 16 residues. V lost 0 bases to trimming and J lost 4 bases; unmatched junction nucleotides: 9. Sequencing of TCR beta was undertaken in CD8+ and CD4+ T cells derived from blood. Controls matched for age and sex were healthy donors. About 0.5 to 1 ug RNA was reverse transcribed with random hexamers. Amplification of TCR beta CDR3 across 54 Vbeta and 13 Jbeta was performed with immunoSEQ multiplex PCR. TCRdb re-called the immunoSEQ multiplex PCR reads through MiXCR, storing one row per CDR3 protein. The table records under 200,000 distinct CDR3 sequences, roughly 96% of them present only once. The data were obtained in a study of CD8 T cells in Susac syndrome.

The chain uses TRBV29-1 and TRBJ2-1; 7 bases line up with TRBD2. Sequenced sample: CD4+ T cells from PBMCs. This receptor was taken from a human donor in good health. CDR3: CSVEDHRGESYNEQFF. CDR3 DNA sequence: TGCAGCGTTGAAGATCATCGGGGGGAGTCGTACAATGAGCAGTTCTTC.